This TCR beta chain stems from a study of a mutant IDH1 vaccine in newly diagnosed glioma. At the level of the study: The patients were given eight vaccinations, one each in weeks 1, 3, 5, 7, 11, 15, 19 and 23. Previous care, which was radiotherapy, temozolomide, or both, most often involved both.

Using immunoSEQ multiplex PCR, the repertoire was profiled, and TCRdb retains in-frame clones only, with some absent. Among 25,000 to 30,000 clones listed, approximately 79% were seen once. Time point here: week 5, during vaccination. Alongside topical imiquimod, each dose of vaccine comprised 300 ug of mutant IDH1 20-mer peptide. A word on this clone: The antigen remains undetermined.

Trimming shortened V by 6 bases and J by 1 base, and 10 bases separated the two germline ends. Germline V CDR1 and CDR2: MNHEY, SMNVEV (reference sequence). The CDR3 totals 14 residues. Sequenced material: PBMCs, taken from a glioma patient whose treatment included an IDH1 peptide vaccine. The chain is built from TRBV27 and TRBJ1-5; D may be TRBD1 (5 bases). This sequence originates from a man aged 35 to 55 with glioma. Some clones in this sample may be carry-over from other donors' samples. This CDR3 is CASRGTVSNQPQHF. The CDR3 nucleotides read TGTGCCAGCAGAGGGACGGTAAGCAATCAGCCCCAGCATTTT.